The 28 T cell receptor beta chains below all came from one sample that was sequenced in a study of post-analysis software for immune sequencing data. The study, taken as a whole, reports: A handful of TRBV segments were significantly more frequent in patients than in controls. TRBV5-6, TRBV5-1 and TRBV20-1 were among these segments.

Built from TCR beta cDNA, the libraries had unique molecular identifiers in them. TCRdb recomputed calls from the PCR reads with MiXCR, one row per CDR3 protein. Of hundreds of thousands of distinct CDR3 sequences in the sample, 59% were seen once. The antigens these receptors bind are not known. The sequencing sample was made of blood. All receptors derive from a girl aged 2-15 years with multiple sclerosis.

This clonotype was observed a few times. The chain carries TRBV20-1 and TRBJ2-5, with 8 positions matching TRBD2. V lost 3 bases, J lost 2 bases, and 8 bases stayed unmatched. CDR3 length: 15 amino acids. The germline V gene has CDR1 DFQATT and CDR2 SNEGSKA (reference sequence). CDR3 bases: TGCAGTGCTAGGCCCTTGGCGGGGGGTCAAGAGACCCAGTACTTC. Translated, it gives CSARPLAGGQETQYF.

The chain combines TRBV6-2 or TRBV6-3 with TRBJ1-2; tentatively, D is TRBD1 (6 bases). The CDR3 is 13 residues long. Germline loops: CDR1 MNHEY, CDR2 SVGEGT. The ends were cut back, 2 bases at V and 7 bases at J, with 11 bases in the middle. For the CDR3, the DNA is TGTGCCAGCAGTTACCCAGGGGACGGTGGCTACACCTTC. Protein: CASSYPGDGGYTF.

The chain links TRBV12-3 or TRBV12-4 to TRBJ2-1; 11 positions agree with TRBD2. The CDR3 spans 13 residues. The V and J ends lost 10 bases and 6 bases, in that order; junction bases with no gene match: 5. The CDR3 here is CATRLAGSNEQFF. The DNA for the CDR3 is TGTGCCACCCGACTAGCGGGGTCCAATGAGCAGTTCTTC.

V usage is TRBV28 and J usage is TRBJ1-5, with 7 nucleotides matching TRBD1. With 8 bases clipped from V and 0 bases from J, the junction kept 10 bases outside the gene matches. Germline CDR1 is MDHEN and CDR2 is SYDVKM. This CDR3 is built from 16 residues. The CDR3 sequence is CASVDREHYSNQPQHF. The CDR3 DNA reads TGTGCCAGCGTTGACAGGGAACATTATAGCAATCAGCCCCAGCATTTT.

The chain links TRBV29-1 to TRBJ1-2, with a tentative D call TRBD1 (6 bases). The CDR3 extends over 16 amino acids. Germline V gene sequence: CDR1 SQVTM, CDR2 ANQGSEA. V lost 0 bases and J lost 4, with 18 bases in between. The CDR3 nucleotides read TGCAGCGTTGAAGATCTCAGGGGACGGCAGAGCTATGGCTACACCTTC. Translated: CSVEDLRGRQSYGYTF.

This clonotype was found a few times. The chain has TRBV20-1 and TRBJ2-3; no clear D. Looked up from germline, CDR1 is DFQATT and CDR2 is SNEGSKA (reference sequence). This CDR3 region has 12 residues. V gave up 3 bases and J gave up 2 bases, with 6 bases separating them. The CDR3, as DNA: TGCAGTGCTAGTCAGCTCACAGATACGCAGTATTTT. Protein product: CSASQLTDTQYF.

This clonotype was counted a single time. A junction end diverges from the germline sequence, so it may reflect a read error. J is TRBJ2-5 and V is TRBV5-5; the D gene is possibly TRBD2 (5 bases). Germline lookup yields CDR1 SGHKS and CDR2 YYEKEE (reference sequence). The CDR3 has 14 residues. The CDR3 DNA reads TGTGTCAGCAGCTTGGAGGCAGCCCAAGAGACCCAGTACTTC. Translated: CVSSLEAAQETQYF.

The chain links TRBV29-1 to TRBJ2-3; weak D call: TRBD2 (6 bases). The CDR3 is 14 amino acids. The V and J ends lost 4 bases and 0 bases respectively, with 11 bases between them. Germline values: CDR1 SQVTM, CDR2 ANQGSEA. Written as DNA, the CDR3 is TGCAGCGTTGCGCTAGCGTCTAGCACAGATACGCAGTATTTT. This encodes CSVALASSTDTQYF.

The chain has TRBV7-6 and TRBJ1-6, with 9 bases lining up with TRBD1. The V gene's germline CDR1 is SGHVS and CDR2 FNYEAQ. The CDR3 length is 18 residues. V was clipped by 5 bases and J by 8 bases; unmatched bases: 16. In DNA, the CDR3 is TGTGCCAGCAGCCGATACGCATCCCGGGACAGGGTTTATTCACCCCTCCACTTT. The encoded protein is CASSRYASRDRVYSPLHF.

This clonotype has more than one count but fewer than ten. The V call is TRBV12-3 or TRBV12-4, the J call TRBJ2-2, with TRBD1 as a possible D gene (5 bases). The CDR3 is 12 amino acids. Trimming stripped 6 bases from V and 6 bases from J, with 8 bases between. CDR3 sequence (DNA): TGTGCCAGCAGGCAGGGTTCCGGGGAGCTGTTTTTT. It yields the protein CASRQGSGELFF.

This chain uses TRBV3-1 with TRBJ2-7, with D perhaps TRBD1 (8 bases). The CDR3 covers 18 residues. V was pared by 3 bases and J by 4 bases, with 25 bases between. CDR1 is LGHDT, CDR2 YNNKEL, per germline (reference sequence). This chain's CDR3 is CASSQGLTGGAEGYEQYF. The CDR3 DNA follows: TGTGCCAGCAGCCAGGGCCTTACAGGGGGGGCAGAGGGATACGAGCAGTACTTC.

This clonotype was picked up a small number of times. The V and J genes are TRBV6-1 and TRBJ2-1; no definite D call. Germline CDR1 is MNHNS and CDR2 is SASEGT. Between the trimmed V and J ends, which lost 4 bases and 7 bases, there was a span of 8 bases. The CDR3 is 12 amino acids. CDR3 loop: CASSVAVNEQFF. Written as DNA, the CDR3 is TGTGCCAGCAGTGTTGCCGTTAATGAGCAGTTCTTC.

The chain employs TRBV6-6 and TRBJ2-3; D gene unclear. This CDR3 is built from 16 residues. Germline loops: CDR1 MNHNY, CDR2 SVGAGI (reference sequence). Trimming cost V 6 bases and J 6 bases, with 22 bases left between them. The CDR3 sequence: CASSSDPSRHPDTQYF. CDR3 sequence (DNA): TGTGCCAGCAGCTCCGACCCATCACGCCACCCTGATACGCAGTATTTT.

A few counts support this clonotype. The J gene is TRBJ2-3, the V gene TRBV27, with a possible D match to TRBD2 (5 bases). The CDR3 consists of 15 residues. V shed 7 bases and J shed 0 bases, with 14 bases lying between them. The germline gives CDR1 MNHEY, CDR2 SMNVEV (reference sequence). As DNA, the CDR3 is TGTGCCAGCACTGAGAGGGTCGCGAGCACAGATACGCAGTATTTT. The encoded protein is CASTERVASTDTQYF.

CDR3 nucleotides: TGCGCCAGTAAGCCCCAAGGGGGTACCCACGAGCAGTACTTC. This translates into CASKPQGGTHEQYF. The chain links TRBV5-1 to TRBJ2-7; D possibly corresponds to TRBD1 (6 bases). This CDR3 is 14 amino acids long. Looked up from germline, CDR1 is SGHRS and CDR2 is YFSETQ. V lost 8 bases and J 5 bases, leaving 20 bases between the germline ends.

This clonotype was detected only a few times. This chain connects TRBV5-4 to TRBJ2-1; D unclear. The CDR3 contains 15 residues. Germline CDR1 SGHNT, CDR2 YYREEE (reference sequence). The ends were cut back, 2 bases at V and 0 bases at J, with 9 bases in the middle. The CDR3 here is CASSFDTYSYNEQFF. As DNA, the CDR3 is TGTGCCAGCAGCTTCGACACCTACTCCTACAATGAGCAGTTCTTC.

The rearrangement links TRBV3-1 to TRBJ2-5; 7 nucleotides line up with TRBD2. Germline V gene data show CDR1 as LGHDT and CDR2 as YNNKEL (reference sequence). CDR3 length: 13 amino acids. J lost 2 bases, V lost 6 bases, and 3 bases had no gene match. The CDR3 region has the DNA TGTGCCAGCAGGTGGGGGGGTCAAGAGACCCAGTACTTC. Encoded protein: CASRWGGQETQYF.

This clonotype was detected a few times. The V gene is TRBV6-1, the J gene TRBJ2-7; D unclear. With 10 bases removed from V and 2 bases from J, the gap between germline ends came to 9 bases. The CDR3 runs 11 residues. Germline loops: CDR1 MNHNS, CDR2 SASEGT. The CDR3 DNA reads TGTGCCACCACTTCTGCCTACGAGCAGTACTTC. It encodes CATTSAYEQYF.

About this clonotype itself: A read error may account for a junction end that differs from germline. J is TRBJ2-6 and V is TRBV5-1; D is unclear. Germline CDR1 and CDR2: SGHRS and YFSETQ. The CDR3 runs to 16 residues. The CDR3 loop is CASSLAVGSGVNVLTF. The CDR3 DNA sequence: TGCGCCAGCAGCTTGGCCGTCGGGTCTGGGGTCAACGTCCTGACTTTT.

About this clonotype itself: A junction boundary mismatches the germline segment, possibly from a read error. The chain employs TRBV6-4 and TRBJ2-5; the D gene is possibly TRBD2 (5 bases). This CDR3 has 13 residues. Germline assignment: CDR1 MRHNA and CDR2 SNTAGT. The CDR3 protein is CVRRQMLQETRYF. The CDR3 DNA follows: TGTGTCAGGAGGCAGATGCTACAAGAGACCCGGTACTTC.

The chain recombines TRBV27 with TRBJ2-1, with 9 bases matching TRBD2. Trimming cost V 3 bases and J 0 bases; bases outside gene matches: 6. The CDR3 is made up of 17 amino acids. The V gene's germline CDR1 is MNHEY and CDR2 SMNVEV (reference sequence). CDR3 protein: CASSFPSGESSYNEQFF. CDR3 nucleotide sequence: TGTGCCAGCAGTTTCCCTAGCGGGGAGAGCTCCTACAATGAGCAGTTCTTC.

The J gene is TRBJ2-1, the V gene TRBV29-1; 14 bases map to TRBD2. Germline CDR1 is SQVTM and CDR2 is ANQGSEA. Unmatched junction bases numbered 9, after V lost 6 bases and J lost 8 bases. This CDR3 comprises 15 residues. The CDR3 bases are TGCAGCGTCCGCGGACTAGCGGGAGGAGTGGATGAGCAGTTCTTC. Amino acid sequence: CSVRGLAGGVDEQFF.

This chain connects TRBV7-9 to TRBJ1-1; D might be TRBD1 (6 bases). The CDR3 extends over 14 amino acids. Trimming took 7 bases from V and 3 from J, leaving 15 bases between them. CDR1 and CDR2 (germline): SEHNR, FQNEAQ (reference sequence). The CDR3 nucleotides are TGTGCCAGCAAGCTTAGGGGGGAGGACACTGAAGCTTTCTTT. This encodes CASKLRGEDTEAFF.

The V call is TRBV5-1, the J call TRBJ2-5, with 7 bases fitting TRBD2. Losses at the gene ends were 3 bases for V and 5 bases for J; bases not matched to a gene: 10. The length of the CDR3 is 15 residues. Germline CDR1 reads SGHRS; CDR2 reads YFSETQ. The CDR3 DNA reads TGCGCCAGCAGCTCGGAGGGACTACCAATGGAGACCCAGTACTTC. This translates into CASSSEGLPMETQYF.

The CDR3 bases are TGTGCCAGCAGTTTCCGCGGGACAGAGGCTAACTATGGCTACACCTTC. It yields the protein CASSFRGTEANYGYTF. This rearrangement joins TRBV12-3 or TRBV12-4 to TRBJ1-2, with TRBD1 identical over 7 bases. The CDR3 sequence is 16 residues long. Trimming cost V 3 bases and J 0 bases; bases outside gene matches: 7.

V is TRBV15 and J is TRBJ2-3; 8 bases agree with TRBD1. The CDR3 runs 15 residues. V gave up 5 bases and J gave up 4 bases; unmatched junction bases: 8. Per the germline V gene, CDR1 is LNHNV and CDR2 is YYDKDF (reference sequence). CDR3 region: CATSPRQGTPDTQYF. DNA for the CDR3: TGTGCCACCAGCCCCAGACAGGGGACGCCAGATACGCAGTATTTT. The variable domain in full, with the rest retrieved from reference TRBV15 and TRBJ2-3, is DAMVIQNPRYQVTQFGKPVTLSCSQTLNHNVMYWYQQKSSQAPKLLFHYYDKDFNNEADTPDNFQSRRPNTSFCFLDIRSPGLGDTAMYLCATSPRQGTPDTQYFGPGTRLTVL.

This clonotype was recorded only once. The chain carries TRBV18 and TRBJ2-7, with D unclear. TRBJ2-5 matches the DNA end more closely, so the J call is doubtful. Germline assignment: CDR1 KGHSH and CDR2 LQKENI. The CDR3 is 13 residues long. The CDR3 bases are TGTGCCAGCTCACCGAGCGATAAGGAGACCCAGTACTTC. It translates to CASSPSDKETQYF.

This clonotype was recorded once. The V and J genes are TRBV6-6 and TRBJ1-1; no reliable D call. The germline V and J ends were trimmed by 0 bases and 3 bases, with 8 bases remaining between them. This CDR3 contains 14 residues. CDR1 is MNHNY and CDR2 is SVGAGI in the germline V gene (reference sequence). The CDR3 here is CASSYSAEYTEAFF. Here the CDR3 DNA reads TGTGCCAGCAGTTACTCGGCAGAGTACACTGAAGCTTTCTTT.